This T cell receptor beta chain derives from a study of T cell responses to AZD1222 COVID-19 vaccine. V lost 2 bases, J lost 6 bases, and 4 bases lay in between. The CDR3 extends over 11 amino acids. Germline V gives CDR1 MNHEY, CDR2 SVGAGI. The protocol was immunoSEQ multiplex PCR, while the TCRdb copy is restricted to in-frame clones and leaves out a portion. The sample yields some 140,000 clones, 92% seen once. The TCR sequence derives from an adult in good health. Sequencing was performed on peripheral blood, taken on day 0 of AZD1222 vaccination. The chain combines TRBV6-5 with TRBJ1-2; unclear D gene. The CDR3 is CASSYGNGYTF. CDR3 nucleotide sequence: TGTGCCAGCAGTTACGGGAATGGCTACACCTTC.